These 7 T cell receptor beta chains were all obtained from the same sample, sequenced in a study of memory CD4+ T cells and cytomegalovirus serostatus. Single viable CD3+CD4+CD8-CD45RO+ cells were sorted as the memory CD4+ T cells. Only in-frame clones appear in the TCRdb table, and some are missing; sequencing was by immunoSEQ multiplex PCR. The data hold around 57,000 clones, with about 78% observed a single time. Specimen: memory CD4+ T cells from blood. These receptor sequences come from an adult in good health and CMV-seronegative. Some clones in this sample may be carry-over from other donors' samples.

In regard to this clone: The junction differs from germline at one of its ends, possibly a read error. The chain has TRBV28 and TRBJ2-3, with D possibly being TRBD1 (7 bases). CDR3 length equals 11 residues. In germline, CDR1 is MDHEN, CDR2 SYDVKM. CDR3 coding DNA: TGTGCCACTGCCGGGGGAGTAAGGGGGCATTTT. It specifies CATAGGVRGHF.

The chain uses TRBV27 and TRBJ2-2; no reliable D call. V was clipped by 1 base and J by 4 bases, with 4 bases between them. This CDR3 comprises 13 residues. Germline V CDR1 and CDR2: MNHEY, SMNVEV (reference sequence). In nucleotides, the CDR3 is TGTGCCAGCAGTTTATGGTCCACCGGGGAGCTGTTTTTT. It encodes CASSLWSTGELFF.

In DNA form, the CDR3 reads TGCGCCAGCAGCTTGGAAGGGACAGCCTATGGCTACACCTTC. Residues: CASSLEGTAYGYTF. V usage is TRBV5-1 and J usage is TRBJ1-2; 7 nucleotides match TRBD1. In germline, CDR1 is SGHRS, CDR2 YFSETQ. V dropped 0 bases and J dropped 4; count of bases not matched to a gene: 3. This CDR3 has 14 amino acids.

The rearrangement links TRBV5-1 to TRBJ2-3; 12 bases agree with TRBD2. The CDR3 totals 20 residues. V trimming: 1 base; J trimming: 0 bases; junction bases outside the gene matches: 12. Germline assignment: CDR1 SGHRS and CDR2 YFSETQ. DNA of the CDR3: TGCGCCAGCAGCTTGCAGGCAGGGTGGACTAGCGGGACTAGCACAGATACGCAGTATTTT. Protein: CASSLQAGWTSGTSTDTQYF.

The chain carries TRBV5-4 and TRBJ2-7; the D gene could be TRBD1 or TRBD2 (6 bases each). The CDR3 runs 14 residues. The V gene's germline CDR1 is SGHNT and CDR2 YYREEE (reference sequence). The V and J ends lost 4 bases and 1 base respectively, with 12 bases between them. The CDR3 DNA is TGTGCCAGCAGCCGACAAGGGGGGTCCTACGAGCAGTACTTC. This gives the protein CASSRQGGSYEQYF.

The chain uses TRBV2 and TRBJ2-2; TRBD1 might be the D (5 bases). Per germline, CDR1 SNHLY and CDR2 FYNNEI. Trimming cost V 5 bases and J 4 bases, with 14 bases left between them. This CDR3 has 15 residues. DNA of the CDR3: TGTGCCAGCAGTCAGAAACTCGACAGCACCGGGGAGCTGTTTTTT. Its translation: CASSQKLDSTGELFF.

The V call is TRBV7-2, the J call TRBJ2-1; 8 bases match TRBD2. Losses at the gene ends were 1 base for V and 8 bases for J; bases not matched to a gene: 7. Germline V gene sequence: CDR1 SGHTA, CDR2 FQGNSA. The CDR3 spans 15 residues. CDR3 bases: TGTGCCAGCAGCTTAGATGGGGGGACTAGTTATGAGCAGTTCTTC. Its protein product is CASSLDGGTSYEQFF.